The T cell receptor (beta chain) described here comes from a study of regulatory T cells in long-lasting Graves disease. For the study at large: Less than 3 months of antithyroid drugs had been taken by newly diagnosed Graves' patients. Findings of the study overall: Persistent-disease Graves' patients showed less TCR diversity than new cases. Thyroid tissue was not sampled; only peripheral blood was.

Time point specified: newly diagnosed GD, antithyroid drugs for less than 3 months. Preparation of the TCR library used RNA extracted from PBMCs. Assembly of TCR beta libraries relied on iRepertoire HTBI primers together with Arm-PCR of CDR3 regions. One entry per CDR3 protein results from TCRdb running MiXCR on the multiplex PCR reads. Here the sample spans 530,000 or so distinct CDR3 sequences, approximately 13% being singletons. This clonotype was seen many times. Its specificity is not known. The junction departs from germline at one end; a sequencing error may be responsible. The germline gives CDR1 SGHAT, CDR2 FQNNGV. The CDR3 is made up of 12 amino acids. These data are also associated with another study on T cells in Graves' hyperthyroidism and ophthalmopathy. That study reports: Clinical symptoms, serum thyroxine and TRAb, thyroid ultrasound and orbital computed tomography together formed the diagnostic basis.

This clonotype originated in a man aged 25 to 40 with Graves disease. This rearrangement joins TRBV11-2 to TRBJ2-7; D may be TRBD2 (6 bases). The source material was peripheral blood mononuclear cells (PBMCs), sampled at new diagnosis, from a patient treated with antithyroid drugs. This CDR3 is CASTLGRYEQYF. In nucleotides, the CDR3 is TGTGCCAGCACCTTAGGGAGGTACGAGCAGTACTTC.